This T cell receptor beta chain came from a study of blood T cell repertoires in COVID-19. Overall study context: Samples came from the United States, Italy and Spain, spanning acute and convalescent COVID-19. Nucleic acid was either cDNA or gDNA, and it came from T cells, B-cell-depleted T cells, or PBMCs.

Germline loops: CDR1 MDHEN, CDR2 SYDVKM. The germline V and J ends were trimmed by 3 bases and 5 bases, with 16 bases remaining between them. The CDR3 runs 15 residues. The table came from immunoSEQ multiplex PCR; TCRdb's copy has only in-frame clones and leaves some out. The sample records about 220,000 clones, just under 85% being singletons. This TCR came from a woman in her forties with acute COVID-19. The chain carries TRBV28 and TRBJ1-1, with D possibly matching TRBD1 (5 bases). Sequenced input: PBMCs or T cells enriched from blood (not recorded which). CDR3 coding DNA: TGTGCCAGCAGTTTGGCTATCAGGGTACAGACTGAAGCTTTCTTT. Residues: CASSLAIRVQTEAFF.